The next 5 T cell receptor beta chains were all read from a single sample in a study of cytomegalovirus exposure and HLA in healthy donors. Both 60 Vbeta primers and 13 Jbeta primers went into the PCR. Profiling relied on immunoSEQ multiplex PCR, and the TCRdb table lists in-frame clones only, not all of them. Found here are 150,000 to 200,000 clones, 85% of them singletons; the top ten hold over 2%. The sample consisted of PBMCs. The source is a woman aged 50 to 60 in good health and CMV-seronegative.

The chain has TRBV27 and TRBJ2-3, with TRBD1 identical over 8 bases. CDR3 length: 17 amino acids. From germline, CDR1 is MNHEY and CDR2 SMNVEV (reference sequence). After removal of 8 bases from V and 0 bases from J, the junction contained 13 bases not matched to a gene. The CDR3 loop reads CASARGTGFASTDTQYF. Here the CDR3 DNA reads TGTGCCAGCGCCAGGGGGACAGGCTTCGCTAGCACAGATACGCAGTATTTT.

The chain employs TRBV19 and TRBJ1-3; D gene uncertain. The V and J ends lost 10 bases and 2 bases respectively, with 9 bases between them. The germline V gene has CDR1 LNHDA and CDR2 SQIVND (reference sequence). This CDR3 is 12 amino acids long. The CDR3 sequence is CATTSAGNTIYF. The CDR3 region has the DNA TGTGCCACCACCTCGGCTGGAAACACCATATATTTT.

The chain carries TRBV6-1 and TRBJ2-7; the D gene is possibly TRBD1 (6 bases). The CDR3 sequence is 13 residues long. Trimming pared 6 bases from V and 5 bases from J, leaving 14 bases between. Germline V gene lookup returns CDR1 MNHNS and CDR2 SASEGT. CDR3 region: CASRSGADHEQYF. CDR3 coding DNA: TGTGCCAGCAGGTCAGGGGCGGACCACGAGCAGTACTTC.

The V and J genes are TRBV5-8 and TRBJ2-7; D is perhaps TRBD1 (6 bases). The CDR3 loop spans 15 amino acids. V lost 5 bases and J 2 bases, leaving 17 bases between the germline ends. Germline V gene lookup returns CDR1 SGHTS and CDR2 YDEGEE. In DNA form, the CDR3 reads TGTGCCAGCAGTCGGGGAGCAGGGGTAGCCTACGAGCAGTACTTC. It specifies CASSRGAGVAYEQYF.

This clone appeared a few times. This chain joins TRBV5-4 and TRBJ1-2; D remains unclear. The CDR3 is made up of 12 amino acids. The V end was cut by 9 bases, the J end by 0 bases, with 9 bases between. Germline assignment: CDR1 SGHNT and CDR2 YYREEE (reference sequence). The CDR3 nucleotides are TGTGCCATTAAGCCTGCTAACTATGGCTACACCTTC. Translation gives CAIKPANYGYTF.